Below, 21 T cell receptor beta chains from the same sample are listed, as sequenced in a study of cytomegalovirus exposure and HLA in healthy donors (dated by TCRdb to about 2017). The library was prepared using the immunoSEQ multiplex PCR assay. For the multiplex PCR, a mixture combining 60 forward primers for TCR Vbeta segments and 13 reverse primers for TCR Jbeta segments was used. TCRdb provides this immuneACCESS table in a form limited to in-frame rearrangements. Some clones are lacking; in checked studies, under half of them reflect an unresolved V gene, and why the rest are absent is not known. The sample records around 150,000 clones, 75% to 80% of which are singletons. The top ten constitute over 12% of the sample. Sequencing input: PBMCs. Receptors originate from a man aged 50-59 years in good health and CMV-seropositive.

The CDR3, as DNA: TGTGCCAGCAGCTTAATACCAGGGGGTACAGTTGGTGAAGCTTTCTTT. It specifies CASSLIPGGTVGEAFF. The chain has TRBV7-3 and TRBJ1-1; 7 bases are a match to TRBD1. The J segment lost 7 bases and the V segment lost 1 base, leaving 12 bases of the junction unmatched. Per the germline V gene, CDR1 is SGHTA and CDR2 is FQGTGA. The CDR3 is made up of 16 amino acids.

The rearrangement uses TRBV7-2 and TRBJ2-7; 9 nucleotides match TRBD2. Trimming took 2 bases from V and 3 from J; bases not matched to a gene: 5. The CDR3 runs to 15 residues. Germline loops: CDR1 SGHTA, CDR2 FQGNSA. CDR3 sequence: CASSLRTSEDYEQYF. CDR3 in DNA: TGTGCCAGCAGCTTAAGGACTAGCGAAGACTACGAGCAGTACTTC.

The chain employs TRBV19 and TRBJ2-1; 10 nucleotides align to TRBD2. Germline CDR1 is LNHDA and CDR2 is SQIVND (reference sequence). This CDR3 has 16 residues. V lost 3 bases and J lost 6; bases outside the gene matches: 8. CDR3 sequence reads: CASSIRSASGGNEQFF. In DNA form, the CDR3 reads TGTGCCAGTAGTATTCGGTCGGCTAGCGGGGGCAATGAGCAGTTCTTC.

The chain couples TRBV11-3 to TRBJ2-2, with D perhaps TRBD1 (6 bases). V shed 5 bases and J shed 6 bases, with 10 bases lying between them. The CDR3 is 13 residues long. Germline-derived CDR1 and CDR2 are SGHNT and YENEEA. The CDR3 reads CASSPGVAGELFF. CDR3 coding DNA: TGTGCCAGCAGCCCAGGGGTGGCCGGGGAGCTGTTTTTT.

DNA of the CDR3: TGTGCCAGCAGCTGGACAGCTCGACCCGAAAAACTGTTTTTT. It translates to CASSWTARPEKLFF. The V call is TRBV28, the J call TRBJ1-4, with D possibly matching TRBD1 (6 bases). The germline gives CDR1 MDHEN, CDR2 SYDVKM. V shed 6 bases and J shed 8 bases, with 16 bases lying between them. The CDR3 is 14 residues long.

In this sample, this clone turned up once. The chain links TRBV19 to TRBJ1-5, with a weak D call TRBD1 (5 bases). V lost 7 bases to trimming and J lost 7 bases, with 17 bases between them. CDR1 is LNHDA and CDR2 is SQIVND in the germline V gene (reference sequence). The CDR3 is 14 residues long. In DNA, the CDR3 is TGTGCCAGTAAGGTGGGGGGAGCGGCACAGCCCCAGCATTTT. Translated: CASKVGGAAQPQHF.

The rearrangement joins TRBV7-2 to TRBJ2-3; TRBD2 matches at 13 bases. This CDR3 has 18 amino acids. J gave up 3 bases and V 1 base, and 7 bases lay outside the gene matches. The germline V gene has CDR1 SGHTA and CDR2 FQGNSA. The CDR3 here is CASSLELAGGPLTDTQYF. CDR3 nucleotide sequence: TGTGCCAGCAGCTTAGAACTAGCGGGGGGGCCATTGACAGATACGCAGTATTTT.

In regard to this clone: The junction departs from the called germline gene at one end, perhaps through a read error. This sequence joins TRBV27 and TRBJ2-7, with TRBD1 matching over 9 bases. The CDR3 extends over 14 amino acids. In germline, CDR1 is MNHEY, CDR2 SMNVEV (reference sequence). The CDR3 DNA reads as TGTGCCAGCAGTGGACAGGGGCCCTCCTACGGGCAGTACTTC. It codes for CASSGQGPSYGQYF.

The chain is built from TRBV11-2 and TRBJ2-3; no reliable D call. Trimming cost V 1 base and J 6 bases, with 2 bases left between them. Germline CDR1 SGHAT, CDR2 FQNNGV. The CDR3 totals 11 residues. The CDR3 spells CASSLADTQYF. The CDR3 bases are TGTGCCAGCAGCTTAGCGGATACGCAGTATTTT.

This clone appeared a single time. The CDR3 DNA follows: TGTGCCAGCAGCTTATTAGGAGGGAACAATGAGCAGTTCTTC. Amino acid sequence: CASSLLGGNNEQFF. The chain recombines TRBV11-3 with TRBJ2-1; D perhaps matches TRBD2 (6 bases). This CDR3 is 14 amino acids long. Germline CDR1 is SGHNT and CDR2 is YENEEA. With 2 bases removed from V and 5 bases from J, the gap between germline ends came to 10 bases.

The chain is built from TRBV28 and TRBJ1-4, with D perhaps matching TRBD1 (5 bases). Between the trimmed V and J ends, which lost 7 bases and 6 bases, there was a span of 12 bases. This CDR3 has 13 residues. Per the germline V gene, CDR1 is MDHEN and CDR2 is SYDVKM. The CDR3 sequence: CASTIQGDEKLFF. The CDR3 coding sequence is TGTGCCAGCACCATTCAGGGTGATGAAAAACTGTTTTTT.

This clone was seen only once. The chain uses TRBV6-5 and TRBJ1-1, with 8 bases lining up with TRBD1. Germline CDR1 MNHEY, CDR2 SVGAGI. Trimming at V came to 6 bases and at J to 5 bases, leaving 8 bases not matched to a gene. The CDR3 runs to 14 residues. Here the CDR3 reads CASRQGQGVTEAFF. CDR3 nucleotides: TGTGCCAGCAGACAAGGACAGGGAGTTACTGAAGCTTTCTTT.

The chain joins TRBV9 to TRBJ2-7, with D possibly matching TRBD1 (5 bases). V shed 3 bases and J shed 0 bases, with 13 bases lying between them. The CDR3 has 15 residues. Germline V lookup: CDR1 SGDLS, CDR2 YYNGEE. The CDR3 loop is CASSEYAGISYEQYF. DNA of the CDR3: TGTGCCAGCAGCGAATACGCAGGGATCTCCTACGAGCAGTACTTC.

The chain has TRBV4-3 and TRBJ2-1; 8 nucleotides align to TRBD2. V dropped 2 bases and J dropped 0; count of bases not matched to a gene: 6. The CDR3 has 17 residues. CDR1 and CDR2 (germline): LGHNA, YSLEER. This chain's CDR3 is CASSQLAGGSSYNEQFF. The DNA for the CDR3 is TGCGCCAGCAGCCAACTCGCGGGGGGCTCCTCCTACAATGAGCAGTTCTTC.

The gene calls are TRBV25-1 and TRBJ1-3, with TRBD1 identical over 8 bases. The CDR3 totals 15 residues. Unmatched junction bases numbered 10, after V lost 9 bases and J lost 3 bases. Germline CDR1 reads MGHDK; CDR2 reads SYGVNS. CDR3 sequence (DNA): TGTGCCAGTGCCATAGGGACAGGCTATGGAAACACCATATATTTT. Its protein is CASAIGTGYGNTIYF. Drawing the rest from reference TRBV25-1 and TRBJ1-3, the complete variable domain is EADIYQTPRYLVIGTGKKITLECSQTMGHDKMYWYQQDPGMELHLIHYSYGVNSTEKGDLSSESTVSRIRTEHFPLTLESARPSHTSQYLCASAIGTGYGNTIYFGEGSWLTVV.

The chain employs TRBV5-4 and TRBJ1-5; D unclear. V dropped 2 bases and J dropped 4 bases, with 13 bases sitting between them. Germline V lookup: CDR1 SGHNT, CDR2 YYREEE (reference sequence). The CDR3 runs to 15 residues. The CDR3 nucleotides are TGTGCCAGCAGCTTCGGTCAAGAGCGGAATCAGCCCCAGCATTTT. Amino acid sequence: CASSFGQERNQPQHF.

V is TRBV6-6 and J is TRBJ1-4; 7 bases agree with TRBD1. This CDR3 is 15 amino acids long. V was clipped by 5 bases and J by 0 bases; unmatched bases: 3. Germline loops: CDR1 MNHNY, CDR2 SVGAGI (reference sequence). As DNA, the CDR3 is TGTGCCAGCAGTAGGGACAGTGCAACTAATGAAAAACTGTTTTTT. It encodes CASSRDSATNEKLFF.

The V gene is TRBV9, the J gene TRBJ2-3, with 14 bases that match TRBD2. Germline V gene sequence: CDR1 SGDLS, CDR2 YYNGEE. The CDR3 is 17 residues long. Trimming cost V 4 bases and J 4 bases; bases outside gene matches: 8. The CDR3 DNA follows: TGTGCCAGCAGCCCCCCAGGACTAGCGGGGGGCGCAGATACGCAGTATTTT. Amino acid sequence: CASSPPGLAGGADTQYF.

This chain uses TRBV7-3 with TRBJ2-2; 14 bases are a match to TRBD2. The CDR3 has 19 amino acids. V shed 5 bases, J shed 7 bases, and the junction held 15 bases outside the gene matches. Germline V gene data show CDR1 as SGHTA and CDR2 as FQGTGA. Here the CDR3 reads CASSPDSTSGGVRSGELFF. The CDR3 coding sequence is TGTGCCAGCAGCCCCGACTCGACTAGCGGGGGGGTGAGAAGCGGGGAGCTGTTTTTT.

The CDR3, as DNA: TGCGCCAGCAGCTTGGAGGGGCAGGCTGAGCAGTTCTTC. Translated: CASSLEGQAEQFF. This sequence joins TRBV5-1 and TRBJ2-1, with D possibly TRBD1 on 5 matching bases. The CDR3 covers 13 residues. Germline V gene lookup returns CDR1 SGHRS and CDR2 YFSETQ. V was pared by 0 bases and J by 9 bases, with 10 bases between.

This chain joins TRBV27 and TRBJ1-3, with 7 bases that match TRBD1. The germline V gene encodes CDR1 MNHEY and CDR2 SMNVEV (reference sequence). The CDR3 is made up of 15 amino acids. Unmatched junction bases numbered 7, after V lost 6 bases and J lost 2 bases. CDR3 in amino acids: CASSLGTDTGNTIYF. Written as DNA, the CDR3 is TGTGCCAGCAGCCTCGGGACAGACACTGGAAACACCATATATTTT.